One sample yielded the 13 T cell receptor beta chains listed below, sequenced in a study. Generated by immunoSEQ multiplex PCR, the TCRdb table keeps only in-frame clones and is missing some. Among about 68,000 clones listed, about 94% were seen once. Material for sequencing was PBMCs. These receptors originate from a man aged 40-49 years with rheumatoid arthritis.

This clone was found once. The V call is TRBV27, the J call TRBJ2-7; 7 bases map to TRBD1. The junction had 7 bases not matched to a gene; V was cut back by 5 bases and J by 3 bases. The CDR3 extends over 14 amino acids. Looked up from germline, CDR1 is MNHEY and CDR2 is SMNVEV (reference sequence). The CDR3 DNA is TGTGCCAGCAGTCCCCGGGACAGCTACTACGAGCAGTACTTC. Translation gives CASSPRDSYYEQYF.

This chain joins TRBV3-1 (or the pseudogene TRBV3-2) and TRBJ1-2; D gene unclear. V dropped 1 base and J dropped 8 bases, with 14 bases sitting between them. The CDR3 has 14 amino acids. The V gene's germline CDR1 is LGHDT and CDR2 YNNKEL (reference sequence). CDR3 region: CASSQGSGVGGYTF. The CDR3, as DNA: TGTGCCAGCAGCCAAGGATCCGGAGTCGGCGGCTACACCTTC.

The CDR3 nucleotides are TGTGCCAGCACTCTCACAGGGCGCTCTGGAAACACCATATATTTT. Translating it yields CASTLTGRSGNTIYF. This chain uses TRBV6-5 with TRBJ1-3, with D perhaps TRBD1 (6 bases). Looked up from germline, CDR1 is MNHEY and CDR2 is SVGAGI. This CDR3 is 15 amino acids long. V shed 7 bases and J shed 0 bases, with 13 bases lying between them.

This sequence joins TRBV5-1 and TRBJ2-3; D assignment may be TRBD1 or TRBD2 (5 bases each). Germline lookup yields CDR1 SGHRS and CDR2 YFSETQ. This CDR3 region has 17 residues. Trimming took off 0 bases at V and 2 bases at J, with 16 bases between the two ends. The CDR3: CASSLDLGTGDTDTQYF. CDR3 bases: TGCGCCAGCAGCTTGGACCTCGGGACGGGCGACACAGATACGCAGTATTTT.

The chain uses TRBV11-2 and TRBJ2-7; possibly TRBD1 for D (5 bases). This CDR3 has 13 residues. Germline CDR1 is SGHAT and CDR2 is FQNNGV. Trimming removed 6 bases from V and 2 bases from J, with 11 bases in between. CDR3 sequence reads: CASSQGPTYEQYF. DNA of the CDR3: TGTGCCAGCAGTCAGGGTCCGACCTACGAGCAGTACTTC. Full variable domain (outside the CDR3, taken from reference TRBV11-2 and TRBJ2-7): EAGVAQSPRYKIIEKRQSVAFWCNPISGHATLYWYQQILGQGPKLLIQFQNNGVVDDSQLPKDRFSAERLKGVDSTLKIQPAKLEDSAVYLCASSQGPTYEQYFGPGTRLTVT.

This chain connects TRBV15 to TRBJ1-4; weak D call: TRBD1 (5 bases). Germline V gene lookup returns CDR1 LNHNV and CDR2 YYDKDF (reference sequence). V lost 2 bases and J lost 4, with 8 bases in between. This CDR3 is built from 14 residues. CDR3 residues: CATSRLQDNEKLFF. CDR3 sequence (DNA): TGTGCCACCAGCAGATTACAGGATAATGAAAAACTGTTTTTT.

The chain employs TRBV6-5 and TRBJ2-7, with D possibly being TRBD1 or TRBD2 (5 bases each). The CDR3 has 15 residues. Germline-derived CDR1 and CDR2 are MNHEY and SVGAGI. The V and J ends lost 2 bases and 3 bases respectively, with 14 bases between them. This chain's CDR3 is CASSYQRTPSYEQYF. CDR3 nucleotides: TGTGCCAGCAGTTACCAGCGGACACCAAGCTACGAGCAGTACTTC.

CDR3 region: CASSQVSIPPGYTF. The CDR3 DNA reads as TGTGCCAGCAGCCAAGTTAGCATCCCCCCGGGCTACACCTTC. The rearrangement links TRBV3-1 (or the pseudogene TRBV3-2) to TRBJ1-2; D remains unclear. From germline, CDR1 is LGHDT and CDR2 YNNKEL (reference sequence). Deletions cut 1 base from V and 8 bases from J, with 14 bases between. The CDR3 runs to 14 residues.

V is TRBV9 and J is TRBJ2-1; 8 positions match TRBD2. CDR1 is SGDLS and CDR2 is YYNGEE in the germline V gene. V dropped 0 bases and J dropped 4; count of bases not matched to a gene: 6. This CDR3 has 16 residues. The CDR3 DNA sequence: TGTGCCAGCAGCGTAGATGTAATAGCGGGGTACAATGAGCAGTTCTTC. Protein sequence: CASSVDVIAGYNEQFF.

J is TRBJ1-1 and V is TRBV4-1; D not resolved. CDR1 is MGHRA, CDR2 YSYEKL, per germline. Trimming shortened V by 4 bases and J by 4 bases, and 13 bases separated the two germline ends. The CDR3 contains 14 residues. CDR3: CASSREVRSTEAFF. The DNA of the CDR3 is TGCGCCAGCAGCCGAGAGGTAAGGAGCACTGAAGCTTTCTTT.

This clone has just one count. The rearrangement uses TRBV7-2 and TRBJ1-6; 7 nucleotides align to TRBD1. The trim removed 0 bases at V and 7 bases at J, leaving 3 bases unmatched. Germline CDR1 and CDR2: SGHTA and FQGNSA. The CDR3 has 15 amino acids. The CDR3 here is CASSLALQGNSPLHF. CDR3 nucleotide sequence: TGTGCCAGCAGCTTAGCGCTACAGGGGAATTCACCCCTCCACTTT.

The V and J genes are TRBV7-2 and TRBJ1-5; tentative D call: TRBD1 (6 bases). Germline-derived CDR1 and CDR2 are SGHTA and FQGNSA. There are 15 residues in the CDR3. With 5 bases removed from V and 4 bases from J, the gap between germline ends came to 15 bases. In DNA form, the CDR3 reads TGTGCCAGCAGCGAGGACAGCGGAGGGAATCAGCCCCAGCATTTT. This sequence encodes CASSEDSGGNQPQHF.

The chain links TRBV19 to TRBJ1-4; TRBD1 might be the D (5 bases). V was trimmed by 3 bases and J by 7 bases, leaving 15 bases between them. CDR1 and CDR2 from the germline V gene are LNHDA and SQIVND (reference sequence). The CDR3 length is 15 residues. The CDR3 loop reads CASSISRRESEKLFF. In DNA form, the CDR3 reads TGTGCCAGTAGTATTTCGCGCAGGGAATCTGAAAAACTGTTTTTT.